The T cell receptor beta chain under discussion was sequenced for a study of T cells in Graves' hyperthyroidism and ophthalmopathy. Background on the study: Peripheral blood sampling occurred at initial diagnosis, before any treatment. General study points: Model-based prediction identified ophthalmopathy a median approximately 6.2 months prior to its onset.

Together with thyroid ultrasound, orbital computed tomography, serum thyroxine and TRAb, clinical symptoms were used for diagnoses. The PBMCs studied were ones that came from approximately 9.9 ml fresh peripheral blood. In this sample, this clonotype turned up a few times. Antigen specificity is unknown. CDR3 length: 15 residues. With 6 bases clipped from V and 2 bases from J, the junction kept 9 bases outside the gene matches. RNA transcripts served as the template for amplifying TCR beta CDR3 regions. First-round RT-PCR with HTBI primers amplified the TCR CDR3 region. MiXCR, run by TCRdb on the multiplex PCR reads, gives a single entry per CDR3 protein. The data hold over 500,000 distinct CDR3 sequences, with under 20% observed a single time.

The sequencing input was blood. This TCR came from a woman younger than 30 with Graves' ophthalmopathy. The rearrangement uses TRBV12-3 or TRBV12-4 and TRBJ2-5; 7 bases are shared with TRBD1. The CDR3 is CASSPGQPGQETQYF. For the CDR3, the DNA is TGTGCCAGCAGCCCGGGACAGCCGGGTCAAGAGACCCAGTACTTC.